The sequence of this T cell receptor (beta chain) was determined in a study of identical twins (dated by TCRdb to about 2016). For the wider study: To test whether fetal clonotypes persist, the study used deep sequencing on TCR alpha and beta repertoires from monozygotic twins, unrelated adults of various ages, and cord blood. To rule out contamination, the twin experiments were replicated at different times with different library preparation protocols.

Libraries were prepared through 5' RACE. For sequencing, an Illumina HiSeq 2000 was employed. A universal primer binding site was introduced by template switching, and a unique molecular identifier was present in the final cDNA, enabling accurate counting of TCR cDNA molecules. Specific primers in the conserved constant-segment region were used to synthesize first-strand cDNA for TCR alpha and beta chains. To control for contamination, every cDNA library carried two barcodes: a SMART-Mk sample barcode plus Illumina barcodes. Two successive PCR steps introduced TruSeq adapter sequences along with Illumina sample barcodes. Sequencing of the TCR alpha and beta cDNA libraries was done on the Illumina HiSeq platform using custom primers. In the paper's pipeline: Raw reads were processed with MiGEC to extract unique molecular identifiers, and MiXCR was used to determine CDR3 positions. For each individual, recombination models were inferred using an EM algorithm with the repgenHMM and IGoR tools. Shared clonotypes were analyzed with the tcR package in R, and sharing was normalized by the product of cloneset sizes. Out-of-frame nonproductive sequences were analyzed to study raw recombination free of thymic and clonal selection effects. TCRdb reprocessed the public reads (quality trimming at Q25 with fastp, clone calling with MiXCR) and kept in-frame beta chains. Rows with a matching CDR3 protein are joined into one entry that keeps the most common DNA and genes. V and J calls and clone size were set by TCRdb, not the authors. This sample gives around 500,000 distinct CDR3 sequences in total; 13% to 15% of them show up just once. In total, the top ten clones hold about 0.52% of the sample.

V is reduced by 4 bases and J by 7 bases, leaving a spacing of 10 bases between them. From cysteine to phenylalanine, the CDR3 is 12 amino acids long. Only the CDR3 region is kept as DNA, spanning 36 bases read in frame from base 1. The germline V gene provides CDR1 MNHEY and CDR2 SVGAGI. As regards this clonotype: Its antigen is currently not known. No clone much larger than this one lies a single base away; base qualities are absent.

All donors were healthy Caucasians. Three pairs of female monozygotic twins, all aged 18 to 29 years, made up the twin cohort. Positive isolation kits from Invitrogen were used to isolate CD4+ and CD8+ T cell populations. The full study reports these points: Out-of-frame TCR alpha sequences shared between twins showed an excess of low generation-probability sequences compared with coincidental sharing between unrelated individuals. Abundant cord blood beta clonotypes carried fewer insertions; young adult naive repertoires showed a weaker similar trend, while memory repertoires showed none. Conclusions relied on cross-sectional statistical analysis, since the same donors could not be followed over many years. Zero-insertion analyses could be partly confounded by invariant T cells such as MAIT and iNKT, though diverse VJ usage argued against such confounding for most clonotypes. Excess twin sharing in beta out-of-frame sequences was weaker because fewer shared sequences lowered the signal-to-noise ratio. Recombination models systematically underestimated out-of-frame TCR alpha sharing in monozygotic twins but agreed with sharing between unrelated individuals.

The same sample was also studied in work on yellow fever vaccine responses in identical twins. The second study, in turn, reports: According to the authors, the vaccine-induced T cell response in identical twins seemed to be partly convergent and partly specific to each individual. The study precisely tracked vaccine-responding T cell clones in identical twins.

This receptor was identified in a woman between 18 and 29 years old in good health. Sequencing input: CD4+ T cells sorted from blood. The rearranged segments are TRBV6-5 and TRBJ1-1; no D gene is confidently identified. This receptor has the CDR3 CASSSRMDEAFF. The nucleotide sequence is given as TGTGCCAGCAGTTCGCGGATGGATGAAGCTTTCTTT.